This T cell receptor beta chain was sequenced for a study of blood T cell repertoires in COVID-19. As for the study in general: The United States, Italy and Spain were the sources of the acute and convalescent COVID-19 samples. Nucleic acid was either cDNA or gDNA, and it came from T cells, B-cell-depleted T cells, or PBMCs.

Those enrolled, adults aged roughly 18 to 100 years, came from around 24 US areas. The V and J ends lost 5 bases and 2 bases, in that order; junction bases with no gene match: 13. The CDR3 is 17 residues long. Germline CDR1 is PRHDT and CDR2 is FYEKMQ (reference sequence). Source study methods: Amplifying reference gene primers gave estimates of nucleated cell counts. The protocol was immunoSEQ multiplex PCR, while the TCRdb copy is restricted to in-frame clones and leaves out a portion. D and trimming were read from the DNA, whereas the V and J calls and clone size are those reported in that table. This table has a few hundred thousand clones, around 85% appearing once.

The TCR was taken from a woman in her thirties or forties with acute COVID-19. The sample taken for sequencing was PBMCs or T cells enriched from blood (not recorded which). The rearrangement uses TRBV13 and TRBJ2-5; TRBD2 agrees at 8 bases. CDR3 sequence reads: CASSPGVAGGQQETQYF. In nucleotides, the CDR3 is TGTGCCAGCAGCCCCGGCGTGGCGGGAGGCCAACAAGAGACCCAGTACTTC.